Below are 8 T cell receptor beta chains sequenced from a single sample in a study. MiXCR, applied by TCRdb to the 5' RACE reads, yields one record per CDR3 protein. The table includes approximately 57,000 distinct CDR3 sequences, 20% to 25% detected once. Tregs were sorted as CD4+CD25+CD127-/low cells. What was sequenced was tumor-infiltrating Tregs sorted from the breast tumor. The receptors stem from a female donor with breast cancer.

DNA of the CDR3: TGCGCCAGCAGCTTATCCGGGACGACTAATGAAAAACTGTTTTTT. Translated, it gives CASSLSGTTNEKLFF. The chain links TRBV5-1 to TRBJ1-4; D is perhaps TRBD1 (5 bases). Trimming removed 2 bases from V and 2 bases from J, with 10 bases in between. The CDR3 has 15 amino acids. Germline CDR1 and CDR2: SGHRS and YFSETQ. Full variable domain (outside the CDR3, taken from reference TRBV5-1 and TRBJ1-4): KAGVTQTPRYLIKTRGQQVTLSCSPISGHRSVSWYQQTPGQGLQFLFEYFSETQRNKGNFPGRFSGRQFSNSRSEMNVSTLELGDSALYLCASSLSGTTNEKLFFGSGTQLSVL.

This clonotype showed up just a few times. The chain joins TRBV5-1 to TRBJ2-3, with D possibly being TRBD2 (6 bases). The CDR3 has 14 amino acids. The germline CDR1 and CDR2 sequences are SGHRS and YFSETQ. V dropped 5 bases and J dropped 6 bases, with 16 bases sitting between them. CDR3 sequence: CASREGTASDTQYF. The CDR3 coding sequence is TGCGCCAGCAGGGAAGGGACTGCTTCCGATACGCAGTATTTT.

This clonotype was found many times. The chain has TRBV29-1 and TRBJ2-3; either TRBD1 or TRBD2 may supply D (5 bases each). CDR1 and CDR2 (germline): SQVTM, ANQGSEA. Trimming stripped 4 bases from V and 4 bases from J, with 15 bases between. This CDR3 region has 14 residues. The DNA of the CDR3 is TGCAGCGTTGGGCGGCCAGGGAGACCAGATACGCAGTATTTT. Its translation is CSVGRPGRPDTQYF.

This clonotype was seen many times. This rearrangement joins TRBV29-1 to TRBJ2-2; no definite D call. The CDR3 spans 11 residues. V was cut by 5 bases and J by 1 base, with 2 bases left in between. Germline lookup yields CDR1 SQVTM and CDR2 ANQGSEA. The CDR3 reads CSVRNTGELFF. The CDR3 nucleotides read TGCAGCGTTCGGAACACCGGGGAGCTGTTTTTT.

This clonotype appeared many times. The chain has TRBV10-3 and TRBJ1-5, with D maybe TRBD1 (5 bases). The CDR3 is made up of 14 amino acids. CDR1 is ENHRY and CDR2 is SYGVKD in the germline V gene. Trimming removed 5 bases from V and 4 bases from J, with 12 bases in between. Here the CDR3 DNA reads TGTGCCATCAGTTTTCAGGGTGGGAATCAGCCCCAGCATTTT. Its protein product is CAISFQGGNQPQHF.

In DNA form, the CDR3 reads TGTGCCAGCAGAGTGAACATGGGACTAGCGGGGAACAATGAGCAGTTCTTC. As protein: CASRVNMGLAGNNEQFF. The rearrangement joins TRBV6-1 to TRBJ2-1; 13 bases map to TRBD2. Per the germline V gene, CDR1 is MNHNS and CDR2 is SASEGT. J was trimmed by 5 bases and V by 6 bases; bases with no gene match: 10. The CDR3 is 17 amino acids.

This clonotype was seen more than once but under ten times. The chain combines TRBV7-2 with TRBJ1-3, with no clear D. Germline CDR1 SGHTA, CDR2 FQGNSA. The CDR3 spans 16 residues. V was trimmed by 4 bases and J by 0 bases, leaving 13 bases between them. The CDR3 coding sequence is TGTGCCAGCAGCTGGCAGAATATTGGCTCTGGAAACACCATATATTTT. The encoded protein is CASSWQNIGSGNTIYF.

For this clonotype: Since a much larger clone is just one base distant, this may be a read error. V is TRBV7-3 and J is TRBJ1-2, with no clear D. V was trimmed by 2 bases and J by 8 bases, leaving 15 bases between them. Germline V gene data show CDR1 as SGHTA and CDR2 as FQGTGA. The CDR3 consists of 14 residues. The CDR3 region is CASSLFPPLGGYTF. The CDR3 DNA follows: TGTGCCAGCAGCTTATTCCCCCCGTTAGGCGGCTACACCTTC.